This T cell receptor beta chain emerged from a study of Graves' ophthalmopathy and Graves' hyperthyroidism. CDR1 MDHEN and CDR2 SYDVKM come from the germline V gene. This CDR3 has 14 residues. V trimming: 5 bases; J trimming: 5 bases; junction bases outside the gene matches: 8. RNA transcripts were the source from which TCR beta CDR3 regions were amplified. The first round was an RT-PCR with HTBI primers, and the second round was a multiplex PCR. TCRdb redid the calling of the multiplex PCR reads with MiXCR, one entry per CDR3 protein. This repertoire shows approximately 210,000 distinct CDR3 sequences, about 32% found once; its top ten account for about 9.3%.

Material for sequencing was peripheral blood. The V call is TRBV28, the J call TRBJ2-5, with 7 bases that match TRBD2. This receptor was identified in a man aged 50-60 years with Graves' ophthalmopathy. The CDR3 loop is CASSAPSGGETQYF. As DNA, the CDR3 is TGTGCCAGCAGTGCCCCTAGCGGCGGCGAGACCCAGTACTTC.